The rows below give T cell receptor beta chains drawn from one sample of a study of identifying expanded T cells in peripheral blood. This table comes from immunoSEQ multiplex PCR, and its TCRdb copy is limited to in-frame clones, with some not included. The table lists approximately 58,000 clones, about four fifths of them singletons, with approximately 19% in the top ten. Sequencing input: blood. These receptors all stem from a person aged 18 to 69 in good health. Both conserved end residues are trimmed from each CDR3. The order of the fields is D gene, V gene, clone size, CDR3 protein. The D gene is left open where the match is weak. Not every row has a clone size; where given, it reads once, few, many or a size class.

D: .
V: TRBV2
size: .
CDR3: ASSEALQGISEQY

D: .
V: TRBV10-1
size: few
CDR3: ASRRDGVNSPLH

D: .
V: TRBV4-2
size: .
CDR3: ASSPSGGEQY

D: .
V: TRBV7-8
size: .
CDR3: ASSLRGRTEAF

D: TRBD1
V: TRBV28
size: .
CDR3: ASSFPRRQGYNQPQH

D: .
V: TRBV5-4
size: .
CDR3: ASSLGGDRNQPQH

D: .
V: TRBV4-3
size: few
CDR3: ASSQEVGGHTPQH

D: .
V: TRBV9
size: .
CDR3: ASSPRTVKAYGYT

D: .
V: TRBV5-1
size: .
CDR3: ASSLDPAYSGNTIY

D: .
V: TRBV29-1
size: .
CDR3: SVRTGSVTEAF

D: .
V: TRBV18
size: .
CDR3: ASSPGLREKLF

D: TRBD1
V: TRBV6-1
size: once
CDR3: ASIPGQNNQPQH

D: .
V: TRBV18
size: .
CDR3: ASSPSDSGYT

D: .
V: TRBV6-5
size: .
CDR3: ASTETVGNTIY

D: .
V: TRBV4-2
size: .
CDR3: ASSQEGTPRTDTQY

D: .
V: TRBV30
size: .
CDR3: AWSVPESLGELF

D: TRBD2
V: TRBV7-6
size: .
CDR3: ASSLGWTRLAEETQY

D: .
V: TRBV14
size: .
CDR3: ASSPRGLRANEQF

D: TRBD1
V: TRBV5-1
size: .
CDR3: ASSWDPRGIVNYGYT

D: TRBD2
V: TRBV9
size: .
CDR3: ASTLGEGYSYEQY

D: .
V: TRBV4-2
size: once
CDR3: ASSQDQGRGTEAF

D: .
V: TRBV6-1
size: .
CDR3: ASSEVLPINYGYT

D: .
V: TRBV11-3
size: few
CDR3: ASSRRIQETQY

D: .
V: TRBV6-1
size: once
CDR3: ASTMTVNTEAF

D: .
V: TRBV6-5
size: .
CDR3: ASSSEVGSPLH

D: .
V: TRBV5-6
size: .
CDR3: ASKRTGASEKLF

D: TRBD1
V: TRBV5-1
size: .
CDR3: ASSPRGISTDTQY

D: TRBD2
V: TRBV10-2
size: .
CDR3: ASSGSGRASTIGEQF

D: .
V: TRBV19
size: once
CDR3: ASSILMGNTIY

D: TRBD2
V: TRBV25-1
size: .
CDR3: ASSGSLGGFNEQF

D: .
V: TRBV4-1
size: .
CDR3: ASSHQQGILNTEAF

D: .
V: TRBV19
size: once
CDR3: ARQTHHGYT

D: TRBD1
V: TRBV6-5
size: .
CDR3: ASSYEGTGVSEQY

D: .
V: TRBV29-1
size: .
CDR3: SVASATQETQY

D: TRBD1
V: TRBV11-3
size: .
CDR3: ASSLRAGGVYEQY

D: TRBD1
V: TRBV27
size: few
CDR3: ASRVGTANSPLH

D: TRBD1
V: TRBV18
size: .
CDR3: ASSPSTGPGDQPQH

D: .
V: TRBV11-3
size: .
CDR3: ASSRGQGGGLDEQY

D: .
V: TRBV27
size: .
CDR3: ASSTYNEQF

D: TRBD2
V: TRBV6-5
size: .
CDR3: ASRSLAGGEYEQY

D: TRBD2
V: TRBV10-3
size: .
CDR3: AISPRVPTSGLETQY

D: .
V: TRBV21-1
size: .
CDR3: ASSKRFPGLASYNEQF